Shown below are 15 T cell receptor beta chains from a single sample sequenced in a study of beta chain features in type 1 diabetes (dated by TCRdb to 2016 to 2018). Libraries were made using the immunoSEQ multiplex PCR assay. The entire amount of isolated RNA was reverse transcribed using the High Capacity cDNA Reverse Transcription Kit, so the sequenced TCRB transcripts were expressed ones. Entries here come from immuneACCESS through TCRdb and include only in-frame sequences with V and J called. Some clones fail to appear in such tables; in the studies checked, an unresolved V gene covers under half of the shortfall, and the cause of the remainder is unknown. The sample table lists fewer than 900,000 clones, about a sixth of them with a count of one. The leading ten clones occupy about 0.02% of the sample. The specimen sequenced was naive CD4+ T cells from blood. The cell subset or site label, as the study defines it: true naive CD4+ T cells. Every receptor here comes from a young woman in good health.

A few counts support this clone. The chain uses TRBV19 and TRBJ2-7; 8 positions agree with TRBD1. Trimming cost V 6 bases and J 6 bases; bases outside gene matches: 7. Germline CDR1 reads LNHDA; CDR2 reads SQIVND (reference sequence). This CDR3 contains 13 residues. The CDR3 nucleotides are TGTGCCAGTAGCGGACAGGGAGATCGCGAGCAGTACTTC. Translating gives CASSGQGDREQYF.

Only a few counts were recorded for this clone. The chain has TRBV5-1 and TRBJ2-2; 7 bases are a match to TRBD1. The CDR3 is made up of 17 amino acids. Germline lookup yields CDR1 SGHRS and CDR2 YFSETQ. Losses at the gene ends were 1 base for V and 2 bases for J; bases not matched to a gene: 8. Here the CDR3 reads CASSLSPGQTNTGELFF. The CDR3 bases are TGCGCCAGCAGCTTGTCCCCGGGACAGACCAACACCGGGGAGCTGTTTTTT.

The chain uses TRBV6-6 and TRBJ2-4; D might be TRBD2 (5 bases). The CDR3 runs 15 residues. V lost 0 bases, J lost 3 bases, and 9 bases lay in between. Germline CDR1 and CDR2: MNHNY and SVGAGI (reference sequence). This CDR3 is CASSYSSGVKNIQYF. DNA for the CDR3: TGTGCCAGCAGTTACTCGAGCGGCGTCAAAAACATTCAGTACTTC.

The chain employs TRBV2 and TRBJ2-7, with TRBD2 matching over 10 bases. Unmatched junction bases numbered 7, after V lost 7 bases and J lost 7 bases. The CDR3 contains 13 residues. Germline-derived CDR1 and CDR2 are SNHLY and FYNNEI. Written as DNA, the CDR3 is TGTGCCAGCACCCTAGCGGGAGTTGGAGAGCAGTACTTC. It specifies CASTLAGVGEQYF.

In regard to this clone: Other DNA sequences of this sample code for an identical CDR3. CDR3 in DNA: TGCGCCAGCAGCCCCGTCGGAGGGCAAGAGACCCAGTACTTC. It is translated as CASSPVGGQETQYF. The chain is built from TRBV5-1 and TRBJ2-5, with a weak D call TRBD2 (6 bases). Germline CDR1 is SGHRS and CDR2 is YFSETQ. The CDR3 sequence is 14 residues long. Trimming cost V 4 bases and J 2 bases, with 12 bases left between them.

This clone has just a few counts. The rearrangement uses TRBV6-1 and TRBJ1-1; 7 bases align to TRBD1. V was clipped by 6 bases and J by 1 base; unmatched bases: 2. Germline assignment: CDR1 MNHNS and CDR2 SASEGT. The CDR3 has 13 residues. CDR3 DNA sequence: TGTGCCAGCAGAGGGGGCGGGAACACTGAAGCTTTCTTT. Translated, it gives CASRGGGNTEAFF.

This clone was seen a handful of times. The chain has TRBV19 and TRBJ1-5; TRBD1 aligns across 9 bases. The junction had 9 bases not matched to a gene; V was cut back by 5 bases and J by 7 bases. CDR3 length: 15 amino acids. Germline-derived CDR1 and CDR2 are LNHDA and SQIVND (reference sequence). The CDR3 sequence: CASSLPGTGRQPQHF. DNA of the CDR3: TGTGCCAGTAGTCTACCGGGGACAGGGAGGCAGCCCCAGCATTTT.

This clone appeared a few times. The V and J genes are TRBV4-3 and TRBJ2-1, with D hard to call. Trimming left V 0 bases short and J 2 bases short, with 11 bases between. This CDR3 contains 16 residues. Per the germline V gene, CDR1 is LGHNA and CDR2 is YSLEER. CDR3 protein: CASSQEYLIAYNEQFF. The CDR3 DNA reads as TGCGCCAGCAGCCAAGAATACCTGATAGCCTACAATGAGCAGTTCTTC.

This sequence joins TRBV6-1 and TRBJ2-7; D may be TRBD2 (6 bases). The CDR3 has 14 residues. The germline CDR1 and CDR2 sequences are MNHNS and SASEGT. Trimming removed 6 bases at V and 0 bases at J, with 12 bases between. The CDR3 DNA sequence: TGTGCCAGCAGGAATACGGGACTCTCCTACGAGCAGTACTTC. It is translated as CASRNTGLSYEQYF.

This clone occurred a few times. CDR3 residues: CASRGRTDSYEQYF. CDR3 nucleotide sequence: TGCGCCAGCAGGGGCCGGACAGACTCCTACGAGCAGTACTTC. This chain uses TRBV5-1 with TRBJ2-7; D might be TRBD1 (6 bases). Germline lookup yields CDR1 SGHRS and CDR2 YFSETQ. V was shortened by 5 bases and J by 0 bases, with 12 bases between the two germline ends. The CDR3 contains 14 residues.

This clone was observed a few times. The chain uses TRBV7-3 and TRBJ1-1, with D perhaps TRBD1 (6 bases). The germline CDR1 and CDR2 sequences are SGHTA and FQGTGA. The V end was cut by 4 bases, the J end by 6 bases, with 15 bases between. This CDR3 spans 14 amino acids. Written as DNA, the CDR3 is TGTGCCAGCAGCTCAGGACAGACCGGGTCTGAAGCTTTCTTT. Amino acids: CASSSGQTGSEAFF.

About this clone: The same CDR3 can be traced to other DNA sequences in this sample. The rearrangement links TRBV6-5 to TRBJ2-3, with D unclear. This CDR3 comprises 16 residues. Trimming took 0 bases from V and 1 from J, leaving 11 bases between them. Per the germline V gene, CDR1 is MNHEY and CDR2 is SVGAGI. CDR3 amino acids: CASSYSGGPGTDTQYF. In DNA form, the CDR3 reads TGTGCCAGCAGTTACTCCGGCGGCCCCGGCACAGATACGCAGTATTTT.

The chain uses TRBV27 and TRBJ2-7; the D gene is possibly TRBD2 (6 bases). CDR1 MNHEY and CDR2 SMNVEV come from the germline V gene (reference sequence). The CDR3 totals 14 residues. V shed 5 bases and J shed 2 bases, with 13 bases lying between them. The CDR3 here is CASSLRDSAYEQYF. The CDR3 DNA reads as TGTGCCAGCAGTCTGCGGGACTCGGCCTACGAGCAGTACTTC.

This clone appeared a few times. V and J are TRBV6-1 and TRBJ2-5; 7 nucleotides agree with TRBD1. The germline gives CDR1 MNHNS, CDR2 SASEGT. CDR3 size: 16 residues. With 0 bases clipped from V and 9 bases from J, the junction kept 13 bases outside the gene matches. The CDR3 is CASSEAPLLLGQAQYF. The DNA of the CDR3 is TGTGCCAGCAGTGAAGCACCCCTGCTGCTAGGACAGGCCCAGTACTTC.

This clone occurred a few times. The chain uses TRBV15 and TRBJ2-7, with TRBD1 identical over 7 bases. The CDR3 has 15 residues. In germline, CDR1 is LNHNV, CDR2 YYDKDF (reference sequence). Trimming cost V 0 bases and J 2 bases; bases outside gene matches: 4. CDR3 protein: CATSRDKGAAYEQYF. Written as DNA, the CDR3 is TGTGCCACCAGCAGAGATAAGGGGGCGGCCTACGAGCAGTACTTC.